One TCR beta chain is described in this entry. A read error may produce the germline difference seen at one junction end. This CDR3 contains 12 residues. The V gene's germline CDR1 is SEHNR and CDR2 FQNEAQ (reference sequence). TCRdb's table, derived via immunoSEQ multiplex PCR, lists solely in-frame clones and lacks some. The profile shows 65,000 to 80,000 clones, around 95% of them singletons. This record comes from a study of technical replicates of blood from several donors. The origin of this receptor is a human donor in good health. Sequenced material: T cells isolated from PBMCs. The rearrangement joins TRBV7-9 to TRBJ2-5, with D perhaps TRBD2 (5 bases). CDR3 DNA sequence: TGTGCCAGCAGCTTGGGTGCGGCCGGGGAAGACTTC. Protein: CASSLGAAGEDF.